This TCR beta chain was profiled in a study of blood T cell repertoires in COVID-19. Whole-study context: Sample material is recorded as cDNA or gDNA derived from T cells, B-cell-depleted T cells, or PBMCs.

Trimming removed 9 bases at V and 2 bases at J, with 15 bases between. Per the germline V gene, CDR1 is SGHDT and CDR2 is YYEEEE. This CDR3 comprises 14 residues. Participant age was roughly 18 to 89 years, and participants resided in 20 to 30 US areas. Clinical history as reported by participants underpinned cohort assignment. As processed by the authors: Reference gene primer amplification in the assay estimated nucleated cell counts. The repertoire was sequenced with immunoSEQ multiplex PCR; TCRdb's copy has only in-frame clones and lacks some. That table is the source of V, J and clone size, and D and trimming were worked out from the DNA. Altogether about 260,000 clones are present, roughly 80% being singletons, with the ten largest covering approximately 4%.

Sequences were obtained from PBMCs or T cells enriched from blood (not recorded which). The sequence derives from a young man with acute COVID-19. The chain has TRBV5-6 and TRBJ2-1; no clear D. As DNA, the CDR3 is TGTGCCACTTGGAGAGGCAAAGCCTACAATGAGCAGTTCTTC. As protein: CATWRGKAYNEQFF.